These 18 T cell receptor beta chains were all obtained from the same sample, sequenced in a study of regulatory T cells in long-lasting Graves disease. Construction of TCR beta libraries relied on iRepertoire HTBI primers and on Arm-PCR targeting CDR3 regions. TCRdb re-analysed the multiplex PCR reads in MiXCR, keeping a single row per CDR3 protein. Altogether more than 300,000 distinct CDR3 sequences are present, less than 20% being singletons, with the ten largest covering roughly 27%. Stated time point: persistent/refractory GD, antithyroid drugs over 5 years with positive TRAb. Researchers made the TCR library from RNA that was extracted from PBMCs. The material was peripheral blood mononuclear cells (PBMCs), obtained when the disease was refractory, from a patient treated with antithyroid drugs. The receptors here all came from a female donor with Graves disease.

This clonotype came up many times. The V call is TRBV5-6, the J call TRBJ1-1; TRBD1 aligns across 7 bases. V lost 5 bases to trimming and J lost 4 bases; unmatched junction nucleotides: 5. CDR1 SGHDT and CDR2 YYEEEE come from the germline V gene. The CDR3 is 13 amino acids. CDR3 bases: TGTGCCAGCAGGTCCTACAGGGGCACTGAAGCTTTCTTT. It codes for CASRSYRGTEAFF. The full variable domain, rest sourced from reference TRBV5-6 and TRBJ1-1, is DAGVTQSPTHLIKTRGQQVTLRCSPKSGHDTVSWYQQALGQGPQFIFQYYEEEERQRGNFPDRFSGHQFPNYSSELNVNALLLGDSALYLCASRSYRGTEAFFGQGTRLTVV.

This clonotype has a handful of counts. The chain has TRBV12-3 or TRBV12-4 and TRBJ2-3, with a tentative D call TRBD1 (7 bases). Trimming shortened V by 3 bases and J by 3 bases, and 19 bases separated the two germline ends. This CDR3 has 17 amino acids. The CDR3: CASSLRRDSLWTDTQYF. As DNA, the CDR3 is TGTGCCAGCAGTTTGAGGAGGGACAGTCTATGGACAGATACGCAGTATTTT.

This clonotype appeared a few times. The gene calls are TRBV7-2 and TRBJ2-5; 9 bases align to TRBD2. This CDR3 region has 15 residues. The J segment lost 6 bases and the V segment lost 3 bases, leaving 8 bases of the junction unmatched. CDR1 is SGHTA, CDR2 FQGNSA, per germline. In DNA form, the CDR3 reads TGTGCCAGCAGCTTTACAGGCGGGGGGGCGAAGACCCAGTACTTC. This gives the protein CASSFTGGGAKTQYF.

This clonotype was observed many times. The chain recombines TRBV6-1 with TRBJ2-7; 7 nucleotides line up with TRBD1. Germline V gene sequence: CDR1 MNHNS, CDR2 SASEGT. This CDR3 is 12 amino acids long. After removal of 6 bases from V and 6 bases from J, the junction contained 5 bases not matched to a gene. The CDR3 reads CASRTPGGEQYF. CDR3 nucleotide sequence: TGTGCCAGCAGGACTCCAGGGGGCGAGCAGTACTTC.

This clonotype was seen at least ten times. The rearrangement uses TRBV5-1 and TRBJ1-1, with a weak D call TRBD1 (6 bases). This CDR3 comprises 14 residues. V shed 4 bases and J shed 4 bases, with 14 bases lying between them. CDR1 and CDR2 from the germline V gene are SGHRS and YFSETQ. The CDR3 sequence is CASSTPKQGTEAFF. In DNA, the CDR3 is TGCGCCAGCAGCACCCCCAAACAGGGCACTGAAGCTTTCTTT.

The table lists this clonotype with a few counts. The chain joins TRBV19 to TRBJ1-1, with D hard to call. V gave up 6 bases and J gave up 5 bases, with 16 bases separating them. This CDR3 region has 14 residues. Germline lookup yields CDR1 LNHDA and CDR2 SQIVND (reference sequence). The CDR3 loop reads CASRSLREWTEAFF. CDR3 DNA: TGTGCCAGTAGAAGCCTTAGGGAGTGGACTGAAGCTTTCTTT.

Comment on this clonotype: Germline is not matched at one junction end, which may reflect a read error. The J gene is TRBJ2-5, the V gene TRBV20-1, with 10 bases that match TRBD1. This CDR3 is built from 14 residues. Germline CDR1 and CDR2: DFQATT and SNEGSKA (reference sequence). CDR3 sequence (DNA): TGCAGTACTAGTACGGACAGGGGGCAAGAGACCCAGTACTTC. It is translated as CSTSTDRGQETQYF.

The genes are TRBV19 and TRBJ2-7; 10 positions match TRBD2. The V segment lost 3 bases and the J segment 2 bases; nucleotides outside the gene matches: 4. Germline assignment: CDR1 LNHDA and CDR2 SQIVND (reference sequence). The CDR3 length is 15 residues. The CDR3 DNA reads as TGTGCCAGTAGTATCTCGGGACTAGCGACCTACGAGCAGTACTTC. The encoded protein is CASSISGLATYEQYF.

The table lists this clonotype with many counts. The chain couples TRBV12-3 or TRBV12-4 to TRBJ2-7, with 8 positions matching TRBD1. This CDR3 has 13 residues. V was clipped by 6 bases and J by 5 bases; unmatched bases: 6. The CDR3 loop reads CASSRTGPHEQYF. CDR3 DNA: TGTGCCAGCAGCCGGACAGGGCCCCACGAGCAGTACTTC.

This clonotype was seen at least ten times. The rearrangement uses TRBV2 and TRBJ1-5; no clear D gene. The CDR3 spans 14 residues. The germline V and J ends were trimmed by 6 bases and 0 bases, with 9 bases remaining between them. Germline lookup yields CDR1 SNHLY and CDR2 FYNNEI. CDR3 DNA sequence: TGTGCCAGCAGGAGAGCTGATAGCAATCAGCCCCAGCATTTT. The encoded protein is CASRRADSNQPQHF.

CDR3 in DNA: TGTGCCTGGAGTGTATGGGGGACTCCTGTGGCCCAGCCCCAGCATTTT. Amino acid sequence: CAWSVWGTPVAQPQHF. This chain joins TRBV30 and TRBJ1-5; D is possibly TRBD1 (5 bases). Per germline, CDR1 GTSNPN and CDR2 SVGIG (reference sequence). Trimming took off 0 bases at V and 7 bases at J, with 19 bases between the two ends. The CDR3 spans 16 residues.

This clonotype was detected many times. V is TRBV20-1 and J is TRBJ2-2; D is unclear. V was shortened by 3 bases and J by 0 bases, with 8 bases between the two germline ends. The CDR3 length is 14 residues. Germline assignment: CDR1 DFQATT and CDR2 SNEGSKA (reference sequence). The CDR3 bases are TGCAGTGCTAGGCCCAGCGCGAACACCGGGGAGCTGTTTTTT. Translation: CSARPSANTGELFF.

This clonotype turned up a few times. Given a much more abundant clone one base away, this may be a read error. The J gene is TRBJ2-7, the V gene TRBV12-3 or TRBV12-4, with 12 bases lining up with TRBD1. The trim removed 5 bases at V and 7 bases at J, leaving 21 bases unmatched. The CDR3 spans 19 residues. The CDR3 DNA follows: TGTGCCAGCAGTCAGGCCTCGTATTTCCCGGGACAGGGGGCGCGAGAGCAGTACTTC. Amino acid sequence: CASSQASYFPGQGAREQYF.

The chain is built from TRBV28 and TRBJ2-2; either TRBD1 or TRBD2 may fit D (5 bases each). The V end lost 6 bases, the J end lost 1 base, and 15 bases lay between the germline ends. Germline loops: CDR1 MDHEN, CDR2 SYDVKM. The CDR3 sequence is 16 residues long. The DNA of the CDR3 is TGTGCCAGCAGGGGGGTTTGGGATCTGAACACCGGGGAGCTGTTTTTT. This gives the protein CASRGVWDLNTGELFF. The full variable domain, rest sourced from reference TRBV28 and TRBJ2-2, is DVKVTQSSRYLVKRTGEKVFLECVQDMDHENMFWYRQDPGLGLRLIYFSYDVKMKEKGDIPEGYSVSREKKERFSLILESASTNQTSMYLCASRGVWDLNTGELFFGEGSRLTVL.

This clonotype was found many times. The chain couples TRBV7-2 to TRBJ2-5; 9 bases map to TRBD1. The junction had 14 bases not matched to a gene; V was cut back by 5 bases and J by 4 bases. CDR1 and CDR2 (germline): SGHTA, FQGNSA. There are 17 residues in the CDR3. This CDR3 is CASSTRGTGRPSETQYF. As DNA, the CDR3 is TGTGCCAGCAGCACCCGTGGGACAGGGAGGCCATCAGAGACCCAGTACTTC.

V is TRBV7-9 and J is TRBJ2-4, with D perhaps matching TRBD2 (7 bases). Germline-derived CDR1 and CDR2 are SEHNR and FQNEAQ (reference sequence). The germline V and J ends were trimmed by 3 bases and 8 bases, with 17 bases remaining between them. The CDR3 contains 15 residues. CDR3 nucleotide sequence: TGTGCCAGCAGCTTTGAGGGAGGGGGGTTAGACATTCAGTACTTC. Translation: CASSFEGGGLDIQYF.

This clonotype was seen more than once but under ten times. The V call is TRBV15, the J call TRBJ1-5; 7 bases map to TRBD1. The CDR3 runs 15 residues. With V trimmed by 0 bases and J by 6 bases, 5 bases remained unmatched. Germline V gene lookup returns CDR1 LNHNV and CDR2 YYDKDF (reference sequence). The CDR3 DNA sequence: TGTGCCACCAGCAGAGATGACAGGGACGGTCAGCCCCAGCATTTT. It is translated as CATSRDDRDGQPQHF.

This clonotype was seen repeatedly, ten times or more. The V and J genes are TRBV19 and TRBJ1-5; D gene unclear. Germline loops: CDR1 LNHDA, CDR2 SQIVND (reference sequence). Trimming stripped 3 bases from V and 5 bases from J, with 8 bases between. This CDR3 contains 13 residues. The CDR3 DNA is TGTGCCAGTAGTATTGACCGGGATCAGCCCCAGCATTTT. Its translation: CASSIDRDQPQHF.